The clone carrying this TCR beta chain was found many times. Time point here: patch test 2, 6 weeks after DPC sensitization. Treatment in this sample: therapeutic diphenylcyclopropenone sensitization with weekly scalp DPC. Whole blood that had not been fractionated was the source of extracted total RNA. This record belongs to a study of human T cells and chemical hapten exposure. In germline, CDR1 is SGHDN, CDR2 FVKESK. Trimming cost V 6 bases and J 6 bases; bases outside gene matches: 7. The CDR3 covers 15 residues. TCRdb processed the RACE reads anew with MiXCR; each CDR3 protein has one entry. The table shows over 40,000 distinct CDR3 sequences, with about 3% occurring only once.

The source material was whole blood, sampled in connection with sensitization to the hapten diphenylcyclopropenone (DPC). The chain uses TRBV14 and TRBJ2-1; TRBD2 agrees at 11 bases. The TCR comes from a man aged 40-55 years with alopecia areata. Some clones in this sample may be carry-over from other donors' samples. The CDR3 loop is CASRQLAGAGNEQFF. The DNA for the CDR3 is TGTGCCAGCAGACAACTAGCGGGAGCGGGCAATGAGCAGTTCTTC. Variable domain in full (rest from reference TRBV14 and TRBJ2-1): EAGVTQFPSHSVIEKGQTVTLRCDPISGHDNLYWYRRVMGKEIKFLLHFVKESKQDESGMPNNRFLAERTGGTYSTLKVQPAELEDSGVYFCASRQLAGAGNEQFFGPGTRLTVL.